A single sample gave rise to the 11 T cell receptor beta chains below, sequenced in a study of read filtering for tumor transcriptome and immune sequencing. This library used around 0.4 ug RNA and molecular barcoded adaptors spanning alpha/delta and beta/gamma chains. TCRdb analysed the reads with MiXCR anew, one entry per CDR3 protein. The table has 130,000 or so distinct CDR3 sequences, around 13% seen once; the top ten hold just under 8.5%. The sequencing sample was made of a population of CD138-negative cells sorted from bone marrow. The receptors stem from a donor over 35 with multiple myeloma.

As concerns this clonotype: A read error may be the cause here, since a much bigger clone is one base away. The conserved final phenylalanine or tryptophan is absent from the CDR3, which likely points to a read error. The CDR3 sequence: CASSLGGMEQFC. CDR3 nucleotide sequence: TGTGCCAGCAGCTTAGGGGGGATGGAGCAGTTCTGC. The chain uses TRBV7-9 and TRBJ2-1; D is tentatively TRBD1 or TRBD2 (5 bases each). In germline, CDR1 is SEHNR, CDR2 FQNEAQ (reference sequence). V gave up 1 base and J gave up 10 bases, with 8 bases separating them. This CDR3 has 12 residues.

This clonotype was recorded a few times. A much more abundant neighbour one base away suggests this may be a read error. The rearrangement links TRBV29-1 to TRBJ2-1, with D tentatively TRBD2 (5 bases). Germline assignment: CDR1 SQVTM and CDR2 ANQGSEA. The CDR3 contains 12 residues. CDR3 coding DNA: TGCAGCGTTGTATCCGGGGTCAATGAGCAGCTCTTC. This translates into CSVVSGVNEQLF.

This clonotype was seen repeatedly, ten times or more. The V and J genes are TRBV7-9 and TRBJ1-1, with D perhaps TRBD1 (5 bases). The CDR3 totals 13 residues. Germline V gene lookup returns CDR1 SEHNR and CDR2 FQNEAQ (reference sequence). V was cut by 1 base and J by 6 bases, with 9 bases left in between. The DNA of the CDR3 is TGTGCCAGCAGCTTAGAGGGGTGGGCTGAAGCTTTCTTT. This sequence encodes CASSLEGWAEAFF.

This clonotype came up many times. V gene TRBV6-2 or TRBV6-3 combines with J gene TRBJ2-1, with a possible D match to TRBD1 (6 bases). Germline CDR1 MNHEY, CDR2 SVGEGT. Deletions cut 6 bases from V and 4 bases from J, with 13 bases between. The length of the CDR3 is 14 residues. DNA for the CDR3: TGTGCCAGCAGGTCCAGGGGAGATTACAATGAGCAGTTCTTC. Translation gives CASRSRGDYNEQFF.

The genes are TRBV6-5 and TRBJ2-7, with TRBD1 identical over 7 bases. The CDR3 consists of 14 residues. The germline V gene has CDR1 MNHEY and CDR2 SVGAGI. V dropped 6 bases and J dropped 4; count of bases not matched to a gene: 9. Here the CDR3 reads CASSRVGTVYEQYF. CDR3 nucleotides: TGTGCCAGCAGCCGGGTAGGGACAGTATACGAGCAGTACTTC.

This clonotype was detected once. Since a far larger clone is one base different, this is likely a read error. The chain carries TRBV7-8 and TRBJ2-1; unclear D gene. Germline loops: CDR1 SGHVS, CDR2 FQNEAQ. The V gene lost 2 bases and the J gene lost 13 bases, with 15 bases spanning the gap. The CDR3 has 13 amino acids. CDR3 nucleotide sequence: TGTGCCAGCAGCTTACAGCAGGAGACTGATCAGTTCTTC. Protein: CASSLQQETDQFF.

In this sample, this clonotype turned up many times. This chain links TRBV5-1 with TRBJ1-5; D may be TRBD1 (5 bases). The CDR3 runs to 14 residues. The V gene lost 7 bases and the J gene lost 3 bases, with 14 bases spanning the gap. Germline assignment: CDR1 SGHRS and CDR2 YFSETQ. CDR3 sequence reads: CASSPGTDNQPQHF. CDR3 DNA sequence: TGCGCCAGCTCCCCGGGGACGGACAATCAGCCCCAGCATTTT.

This clonotype was detected many times. The V gene is TRBV6-2 or TRBV6-3, the J gene TRBJ2-7; D remains unclear. This CDR3 is 13 amino acids long. CDR1 is MNHEY, CDR2 SVGEGT, per germline. V was shortened by 6 bases and J by 0 bases, with 9 bases between the two germline ends. CDR3 coding DNA: TGTGCCAGCAGCTACCCGTCCTCCTACGAGCAGTACTTC. It yields the protein CASSYPSSYEQYF.

Concerning this clonotype itself: A clone one base away is much larger, so this may be a read error. The genes are TRBV6-2 or TRBV6-3 and TRBJ2-5, with D tentatively TRBD2 (6 bases). CDR3 length: 13 residues. The germline gives CDR1 MNHEY, CDR2 SVGEGT. The CDR3 loop is CDSARSGEETQYF. CDR3 bases: TGTGACAGCGCGCGGTCGGGAGAAGAGACCCAGTACTTC.

Many counts were recorded for this clonotype. The chain carries TRBV5-1 and TRBJ2-1; 7 bases line up with TRBD1. The germline V gene encodes CDR1 SGHRS and CDR2 YFSETQ. J was trimmed by 0 bases and V by 0 bases; bases with no gene match: 3. The CDR3 consists of 16 residues. CDR3 bases: TGCGCCAGCAGCTTGGTTGGGGACAGCTCCTACAATGAGCAGTTCTTC. Protein: CASSLVGDSSYNEQFF.

This clonotype showed up many times. V is TRBV11-2 and J is TRBJ1-5; the D is unclear. V was cut by 5 bases and J by 9 bases, with 14 bases left in between. From germline, CDR1 is SGHAT and CDR2 FQNNGV. The CDR3 totals 13 residues. CDR3 amino acids: CASSPMATGPQHF. The CDR3, as DNA: TGTGCCAGCAGCCCGATGGCGACCGGGCCCCAGCATTTT.